This passage covers 3 T cell receptor beta chains from one sample sequenced in a study of T cell responses to AZD1222 COVID-19 vaccine. Repertoires were generated with immunoSEQ multiplex PCR, while TCRdb's copy carries only in-frame clones and drops some. The sample lists 75,000 to 85,000 clones, roughly 90% seen once, with 4.2% in the top ten. Sample: peripheral blood, taken on day 0 of AZD1222 vaccination. Receptor source: an adult in good health.

The rearrangement uses TRBV18 and TRBJ1-3; D not resolved. The CDR3 contains 15 residues. Germline-derived CDR1 and CDR2 are KGHSH and LQKENI. V lost 2 bases to trimming and J lost 5 bases, with 13 bases between them. The CDR3 loop reads CASSPSAGPRNTIYF. The CDR3 DNA sequence: TGTGCCAGCTCACCATCGGCAGGACCTAGAAACACCATATATTTT. The full variable domain, in which reference TRBV18 and TRBJ1-3 provide the parts outside the CDR3, is NAGVMQNPRHLVRRRGQEARLRCSPMKGHSHVYWYRQLPEEGLKFMVYLQKENIIDESGMPKERFSAEFPKEGPSILRIQQVVRGDSAAYFCASSPSAGPRNTIYFGEGSWLTVV.

This chain links TRBV19 with TRBJ2-7, with D perhaps TRBD1 or TRBD2 (5 bases each). Per the germline V gene, CDR1 is LNHDA and CDR2 is SQIVND (reference sequence). Trimming removed 9 bases at V and 2 bases at J, with 17 bases between. The CDR3 runs to 14 residues. The DNA for the CDR3 is TGTGCCAGCCGAGAGCCTGGGACCACCTACGAGCAGTACTTC. Amino acids: CASREPGTTYEQYF.

The V gene is TRBV29-1, the J gene TRBJ1-2; 11 positions agree with TRBD1. Per germline, CDR1 SQVTM and CDR2 ANQGSEA. J lost 4 bases, V lost 3 bases, and 7 bases had no gene match. The CDR3 sequence is 15 residues long. CDR3 DNA sequence: TGCAGCGTTGACGGACAGGGGGCTCGGGGCTATGGCTACACCTTC. Protein sequence: CSVDGQGARGYGYTF.